The clone carrying this T cell receptor (beta chain) has only a few counts. Antigen: not known. TCRdb re-analysed the 5' RACE reads in MiXCR, keeping a single row per CDR3 protein. The sample holds about 90,000 distinct CDR3 sequences, 10% to 15% seen once. The source of the sample is a study of T-cell memory formation after mild COVID-19. V was pared by 5 bases and J by 4 bases, with 12 bases between. The CDR3 is made up of 14 amino acids. CDR1 and CDR2 from the germline V gene are LGHDT and YNNKEL (reference sequence). Study-level points and caveats: Contracting CD4+ clones lay largely in CM and EM, with CD8+ ones residing in EMRA. Pre-infection memory contained some responding clones, which suggested that cross-reactive memory had joined. Later expanders leaned CD4+, whereas clones that contracted between day 15 and 85 were balanced CD4/CD8.

The sample comprised PBMCs or a T cell subset sorted from them (not recorded which). The gene calls are TRBV3-1 and TRBJ1-5; D is undetermined. This receptor was obtained from an adult woman who had mild COVID-19 (a few samples of this study predate the infection). Cell type and time point are not known. CDR3 sequence reads: CASSNTGGNQPQHF. The DNA for the CDR3 is TGTGCCAGCAGCAACACGGGAGGGAATCAGCCCCAGCATTTT. Supplemented by reference TRBV3-1 and TRBJ1-5, the full variable domain reads DTAVSQTPKYLVTQMGNDKSIKCEQNLGHDTMYWYKQDSKKFLKIMFSYNNKELIINETVPNRFSPKSPDKAHLNLHINSLELGDSAVYFCASSNTGGNQPQHFGDGTRLSIL.